Sequencing of this T cell receptor beta chain was carried out in a study of blood T cells in healthy people across ages. Alongside a J-beta primer mix, a sample-barcoded 5' primer served in a second PCR lasting about 7 to 11 cycles. TCRdb processed the 5' RACE reads anew with MiXCR; each CDR3 protein has one entry. This table holds 1 million or so distinct CDR3 sequences, 20% to 25% found once. Healthy Caucasian individuals from Russia aged about 6 to 100 were enrolled as donors. Total RNA amounts of at least 5 micrograms were extracted per sample. On this clonotype itself: Its antigen is still unknown.

There are 16 residues in the CDR3. Trimming stripped 4 bases from V and 1 base from J, with 16 bases between. Looked up from germline, CDR1 is SGHNT and CDR2 is YENEEA. General study findings and limits: Diversity of TCR beta correlated strongly with naive T cell percentage.

These records were also assigned to another study, of T cells of mothers and their children.

Sequencing used blood. The receptor was derived from a girl aged 2 to 9 in good health. This chain joins TRBV11-3 and TRBJ1-1; weak D call: TRBD1 (5 bases). Here the CDR3 reads CASSSEGWGGNTEAFF. CDR3 bases: TGTGCCAGCAGCTCAGAGGGCTGGGGCGGGAACACTGAAGCTTTCTTT.